This T cell receptor beta chain was sequenced for a study of shared clonotypes between healthy human individuals. Study context: CD4 naive and CD4 memory each took three plates per donor, while CD8 naive took two and CD8 memory one. General study points: The study found about 5% of naive CD4 clonotypes shared across a few donors.

Sorted-subset replicate PCR reactions contained 150 to 200 ng DNA, corresponding to tens of thousands of T cell genomes. Libraries were prepared by immunoSEQ multiplex PCR; TCRdb keeps only in-frame clonotypes and omits some of them. Here the sample spans about 2 million clones, about 95% being singletons. It was CD45RO-negative cells, positively selected for CCR7, that made up naive CD8 cells, with terminally differentiated effector memory CD45RA+ cells excluded. V lost 1 base and J lost 0, with 9 bases in between. Germline-derived CDR1 and CDR2 are SGHVS and FNYEAQ. The length of the CDR3 is 15 residues. Regarding this clone: Its antigen is currently unknown.

The source of this sequence is a man in his late teens or twenties in good health. This rearrangement joins TRBV7-6 to TRBJ2-5; D gene ambiguous. Sequencing was done on a sample of naive CD8+ T cells sorted from blood. For the CDR3, the DNA is TGTGCCAGCAGCTTAGATCCACAGTACCAAGAGACCCAGTACTTC. It is translated as CASSLDPQYQETQYF. Full variable domain (outside the CDR3, taken from reference TRBV7-6 and TRBJ2-5): GAGVSQSPRYKVTKRGQDVALRCDPISGHVSLYWYRQALGQGPEFLTYFNYEAQQDKSGLPNDRFSAERPEGSISTLTIQRTEQRDSAMYRCASSLDPQYQETQYFGPGTRLLVL.